This TCR beta chain is drawn from a study of CD8 T cells in ankylosing spondylitis. This clonotype was counted ten times or more. TCRdb passed the 5' RACE reads through MiXCR, listing each CDR3 protein once. The sample has 150,000 or so distinct CDR3 sequences; 25% to 35% are singletons. The receptor was derived from a male donor with ankylosing spondylitis. The sample comprised synovial fluid, either unsorted or a sorted T cell fraction (not recorded which).

The chain's CDR3 is CASRPTGEGSPLHF. The CDR3 DNA reads as TGTGCCAGCAGACCTACAGGGGAAGGTTCACCCCTCCACTTT. J is TRBJ1-6 and V is TRBV7-9, with 7 bases lining up with TRBD1. The CDR3 length is 14 residues. CDR1 is SEHNR and CDR2 is FQNEAQ in the germline V gene (reference sequence). J lost 9 bases, V lost 6 bases, and 8 bases had no gene match.